The following is a T cell receptor (beta chain) sequence with its context. Its antigen is not yet known. Base-call qualities are not available, and no considerably larger clone is one nucleotide away. Library generation was performed with 5' RACE. Sequenced using an Illumina HiSeq 2500. The second PCR ran for about 6 to 12 cycles and used a J-beta primer mix along with a sample-barcoded 5' primer. Each TCR beta cDNA molecule received a unique molecular identifier from a template-switch 5' adaptor carrying 12 random nucleotides. At least 3 million CDR3-containing paired-end reads were obtained from each sample. All of the RNA was converted into first-strand cDNA using the Mint cDNA synthesis kit, with a TRBC-specific oligonucleotide serving as the primer. Following uracil-DNA glycosylase treatment, all cDNA underwent a first 18-cycle PCR with the universal primers M1SS and BC2_uni_R. On the authors' methods: For normalization, 1 million high-quality reads were randomly selected from each sample, with every read carrying a distinct molecular identifier. Reads sharing molecular identifiers were discarded rather than binned into consensus sequences. CDR3 identification, clonotype clustering and error correction used MiTCR with a Q25 quality threshold and the strictest error-elimination algorithm. A nonparametric unseen species model using Euler transformation provided a lower-bound estimate of total TCR beta diversity. TCRdb reprocessed the public reads (quality trimming at Q25 with fastp, clone calling with MiXCR) and kept in-frame beta chains. Each record represents a unique CDR3 protein, reported with the most common genes and DNA among its rows. The V and J calls follow TCRdb's processing rather than the paper's. This sample holds fewer than 950,000 distinct CDR3 sequences; around 36% were observed only once. The ten largest clones capture around 13% of the sample.

The sample originates from a study of blood T cells in healthy people across ages (dated by TCRdb to about 2015). For context, the study as a whole: In model experiments, template switching captured roughly one uniquely barcoded TCR beta cDNA molecule for every two T cells. Age-related changes in TCR beta repertoire diversity were measured in the study by deep sequencing normalized with unique cDNA molecular identifiers. The donors were divided into four age groups: young (average about 15 years), middle-aged (about 40), aged (roughly 66) and long-lived (82). Donors of different ages were randomly distributed across sequencing lanes to avoid experimental bias. Using the same blood draw, the study looked at two additional independent replicas of 1 million unique cDNA reads for two donors, one aged 18 to 30 and the other aged 80 or older. Study-wide findings and limitations: The percentage of naive T cells measured by flow cytometry correlated strongly with observed TCR beta diversity. Because profiling used bulk unsorted PBMCs, naive and antigen-experienced compartments could not be compared conclusively. Total diversity estimates from one million sequenced T cells were considered lower bounds and underestimates. Because donor CMV infection status was unknown, age-related changes in expanded clonotypes were potentially confounded. Observed TCR beta diversity per million T cells fell roughly linearly with age, and a significant reduction was already apparent by age around 40. Compared with the aged group, the long-lived group had more naive CD4+ T cells, fewer expanded clones and increased TCR diversity, suggesting age selection.

From its cysteine to its phenylalanine, the CDR3 spans 15 amino acids. The sequence is cut down to CDR3 DNA, 45 bases in frame from base 1. The donors were 40 or so Caucasian individuals from Russia, aged 6 to 90 years, who were systemically healthy. Each donor gave ten milliliters of peripheral blood, drawn into EDTA-treated Vacutainer tubes. Ficoll-Paque density-gradient centrifugation was used to isolate PBMCs, with at least 6.5 million per sample. Total RNA, at least 6 micrograms per sample, was extracted from PBMCs with Trizol reagent. For every donor, flow cytometry on a PBMC aliquot measured the percentage of naive CD45RAhigh/CD27high T cells.

This clonotype was sampled from a man aged 18 to 30 in good health. The sequence links TRBV21-1 to TRBJ2-3; the listed D gene, TRBD2, was not tested against the DNA. TRBV21-1 is marked as a pseudogene. Material: blood. This receptor carries the CDR3 CASSKGDSVGDTQYF. The DNA sequence follows: TGTGCCAGCAGCAAAGGGGATAGCGTGGGAGATACGCAGTATTTT.